This entry is about one T cell receptor (beta chain). When the RNA was reverse transcribed, random hexamers were used with an input of roughly 0.45 to 1 ug. From the immunoSEQ multiplex PCR reads, TCRdb called clonotypes with MiXCR, one entry per CDR3 protein. The table has some 150,000 distinct CDR3 sequences, 94% seen once. The CDR3 sequence is 14 residues long. The germline V gene has CDR1 SGHDT and CDR2 YYEEEE. Deletions cut 0 bases from V and 3 bases from J, with 9 bases between. Negative isolation was used for CD8+ and CD4+ T cells and FACS enrichment for TEMRA cells. These data are taken from a study of CD8 T cells in Susac syndrome.

The chain employs TRBV5-6 and TRBJ1-2, with D perhaps matching TRBD1 (6 bases). Specimen: CD8+ T cells from PBMCs. This receptor was taken from a human donor in good health. CDR3 nucleotide sequence: TGTGCCAGCAGCTTGGGCAGGGGAGACTATGGCTACACCTTC. Amino acids: CASSLGRGDYGYTF.